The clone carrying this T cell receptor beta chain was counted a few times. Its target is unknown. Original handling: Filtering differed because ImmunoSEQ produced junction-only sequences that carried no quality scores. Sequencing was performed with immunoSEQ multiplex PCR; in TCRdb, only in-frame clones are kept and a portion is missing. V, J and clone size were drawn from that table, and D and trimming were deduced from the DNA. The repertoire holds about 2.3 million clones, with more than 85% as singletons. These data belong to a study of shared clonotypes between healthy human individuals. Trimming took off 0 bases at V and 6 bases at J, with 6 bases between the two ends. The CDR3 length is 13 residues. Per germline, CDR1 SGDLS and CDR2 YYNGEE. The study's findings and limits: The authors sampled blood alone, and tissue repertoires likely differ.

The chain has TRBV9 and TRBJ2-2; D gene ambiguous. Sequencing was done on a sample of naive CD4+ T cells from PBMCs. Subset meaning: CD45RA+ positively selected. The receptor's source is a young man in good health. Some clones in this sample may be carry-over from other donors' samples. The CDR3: CASSVEPSGELFF. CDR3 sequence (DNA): TGTGCCAGCAGCGTAGAACCGTCCGGGGAGCTGTTTTTT.